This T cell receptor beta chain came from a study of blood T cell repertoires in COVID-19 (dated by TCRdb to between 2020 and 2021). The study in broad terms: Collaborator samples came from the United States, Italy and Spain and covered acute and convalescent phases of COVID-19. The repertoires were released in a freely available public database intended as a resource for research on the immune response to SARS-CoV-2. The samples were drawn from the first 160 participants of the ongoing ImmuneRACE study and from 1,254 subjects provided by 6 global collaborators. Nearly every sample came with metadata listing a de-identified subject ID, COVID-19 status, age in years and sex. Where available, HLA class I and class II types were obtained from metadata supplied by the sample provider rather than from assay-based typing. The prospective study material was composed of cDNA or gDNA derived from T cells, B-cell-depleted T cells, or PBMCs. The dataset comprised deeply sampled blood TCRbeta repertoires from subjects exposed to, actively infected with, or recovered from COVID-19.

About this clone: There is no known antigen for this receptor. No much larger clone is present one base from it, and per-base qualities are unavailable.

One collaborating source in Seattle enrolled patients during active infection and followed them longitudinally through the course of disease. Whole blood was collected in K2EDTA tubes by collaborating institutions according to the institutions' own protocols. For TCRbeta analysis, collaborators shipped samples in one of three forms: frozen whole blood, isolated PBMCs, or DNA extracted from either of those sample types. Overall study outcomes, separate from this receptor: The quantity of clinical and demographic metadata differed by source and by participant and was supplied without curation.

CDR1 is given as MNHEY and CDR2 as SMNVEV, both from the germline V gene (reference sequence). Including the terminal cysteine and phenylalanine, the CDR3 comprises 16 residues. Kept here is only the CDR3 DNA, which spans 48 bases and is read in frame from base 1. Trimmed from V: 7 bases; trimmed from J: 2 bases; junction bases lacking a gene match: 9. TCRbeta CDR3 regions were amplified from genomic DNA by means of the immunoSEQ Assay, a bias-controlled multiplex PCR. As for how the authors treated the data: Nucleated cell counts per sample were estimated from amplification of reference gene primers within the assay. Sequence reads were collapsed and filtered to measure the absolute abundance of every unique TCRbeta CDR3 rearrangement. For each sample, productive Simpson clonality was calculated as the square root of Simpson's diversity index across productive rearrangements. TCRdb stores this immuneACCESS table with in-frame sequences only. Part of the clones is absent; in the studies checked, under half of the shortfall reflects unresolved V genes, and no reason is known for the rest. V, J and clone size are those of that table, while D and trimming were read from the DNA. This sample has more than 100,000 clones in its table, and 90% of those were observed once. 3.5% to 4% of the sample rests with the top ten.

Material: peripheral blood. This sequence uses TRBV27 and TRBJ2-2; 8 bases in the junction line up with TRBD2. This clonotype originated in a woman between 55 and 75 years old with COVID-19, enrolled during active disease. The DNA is TGTGCCAGCACCCGGAGCGGGGGCCTTAACACCGGGGAGCTGTTTTTT. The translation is CASTRSGGLNTGELFF.